This T cell receptor (beta chain) is drawn from a study of regulatory and conventional T cells in RAG deficiency. Points from the study as a whole: Treg unique TCR beta sequences were about 100-fold fewer in Omenn syndrome and CID/AS patients than controls. Shannon entropy fell and Simpson indices rose in RAG-deficient patients. In Omenn syndrome, sorted "Tregs" may be peripherally activated cells. Patient subsets had shorter CDR3s; Omenn Treg-Tconv overlap exceeded 90%.

Trimming shortened V by 4 bases and J by 4 bases, and 16 bases separated the two germline ends. This CDR3 is 16 amino acids long. CDR1 is MGHRA and CDR2 is YSYEKL in the germline V gene. This clone was detected only a few times. The antigen remains unidentified. Repertoires were generated with immunoSEQ multiplex PCR, while TCRdb's copy carries only in-frame clones and drops some. This table holds around 37,000 clones, about nine tenths found once. The sample also formed part of further work on regulatory T cells. Per that paper: Primers: 52 TRBV forward and 13 TRBJ reverse.

This TCR derives from a human donor in good health. V is TRBV4-1 and J is TRBJ2-2; tentatively, D is TRBD1 or TRBD2 (5 bases each). The specimen was CD8+ T cells sorted from blood. CDR3 loop: CASSPIGGRGTGELFF. The DNA of the CDR3 is TGCGCCAGCAGCCCAATTGGGGGTCGGGGCACCGGGGAGCTGTTTTTT.